The rows below give T cell receptor beta chains drawn from one sample of a study of blood T cell repertoires in COVID-19. Profiling relied on immunoSEQ multiplex PCR, and the TCRdb table lists in-frame clones only, not all of them. The sample contains about 100,000 clones, around 90% of which appear only once. The specimen sequenced was peripheral blood. These receptors were obtained from a human donor in a cohort sampled during active COVID-19. CDR3s include the opening cysteine and the closing phenylalanine or tryptophan. Each record gives: D gene, V gene, CDR3 length, clone size, J gene, CDR3 protein, CDR3 DNA. A D gene is named only where the DNA matches it firmly. Size values are once, few and many counts, or a class for expanded clones, and some rows have none.

>NA|TRBV15|13|NA|TRBJ2-5
CATQPANQETQYF
TGTGCCACCCAACCAGCGAATCAAGAGACCCAGTACTTC
>NA|TRBV7-9|14|NA|TRBJ1-4
CASSWAGANEKLFF
TGTGCCAGCAGCTGGGCAGGGGCTAATGAAAAACTGTTTTTT
>TRBD1|TRBV3-1/TRBV3-2|15|NA|TRBJ1-1
CASSLRGRGNTEAFF
TGTGCCAGCAGCCTGAGGGGGCGCGGGAACACTGAAGCTTTCTTT
>NA|TRBV6-2/TRBV6-3|12|NA|TRBJ1-2
CASSYSTGANTF
TGTGCCAGCAGTTACTCAACAGGTGCAAACACCTTC
>NA|TRBV6-1|14|NA|TRBJ1-5
CASSETWRGQPQHF
TGTGCCAGCAGTGAAACTTGGCGGGGACAGCCCCAGCATTTT
>TRBD1|TRBV6-5|12|once|TRBJ2-1
CASSYPTGGQFF
TGTGCCAGCAGTTACCCGACAGGGGGGCAGTTCTTC
>TRBD2|TRBV4-1|17|NA|TRBJ2-3
CASSRTPGLAGSDTQYF
TGCGCCAGCAGTCGAACACCGGGACTAGCGGGCTCAGATACGCAGTATTTT
>NA|TRBV3-1/TRBV3-2|12|once|TRBJ2-2
CASRQTSSELFF
TGTGCCAGCAGACAAACTAGTTCGGAGCTGTTTTTT
>TRBD2|TRBV7-8|15|NA|TRBJ2-1
CASTISGSIYNEQFF
TGTGCCAGCACCATTAGCGGGAGTATTTACAATGAGCAGTTCTTC
>TRBD1|TRBV5-1|18|NA|TRBJ2-7
CASSLPSVVGTATYEQYF
TGCGCCAGCAGCCTCCCATCTGTAGTCGGGACAGCCACCTACGAGCAGTACTTC
>TRBD2|TRBV18|17|NA|TRBJ2-6
CASSPGGGNSGANVLTF
TGTGCCAGCTCCCCGGGGGGTGGCAACTCTGGGGCCAACGTCCTGACTTTC
>NA|TRBV5-8|16|NA|TRBJ1-3
CASSLQILSSGNTIYF
TGTGCCAGCAGCTTACAGATCCTGAGCTCTGGAAACACCATATATTTT
>NA|TRBV4-3|14|NA|TRBJ2-1
CASSRGLLPGEQFF
TGCGCCAGCAGCCGGGGACTCCTCCCAGGTGAGCAGTTCTTC
>TRBD1|TRBV7-3|16|NA|TRBJ1-4
CASRRGQGATNEKLFF
TGTGCCAGCAGACGAGGACAGGGGGCGACCAATGAAAAACTGTTTTTT
>NA|TRBV28|10|NA|TRBJ1-2
CASRRGGYTF
TGTGCCAGCCGTAGGGGTGGCTACACCTTC
>NA|TRBV2|13|NA|TRBJ1-3
CARGTPDGNTIYF
TGTGCCAGGGGGACACCGGATGGAAACACCATATATTTT
>NA|TRBV10-1|18|NA|TRBJ2-3
CASITAPEHPLTTDTQYF
TGCGCCAGCATTACAGCCCCTGAGCACCCCCTGACCACGGATACGCAGTATTTT
>TRBD2|TRBV11-2|14|NA|TRBJ2-7
CASRSLAGTYEQYF
TGTGCCAGCAGGTCCCTAGCGGGTACCTACGAGCAGTACTTC
>NA|TRBV5-1|15|many|TRBJ1-1
CASSLAVSPKAEAFF
TGCGCCAGCAGCTTGGCGGTTAGCCCGAAGGCTGAAGCTTTCTTT
>NA|TRBV19|11|NA|TRBJ2-5
CASSISGTQYF
TGTGCCAGTAGTATTTCCGGGACCCAGTACTTC
>NA|TRBV10-1|14|NA|TRBJ1-3
CASSETGSGNTIYF
TGCGCCAGCAGCGAAACAGGCTCTGGAAACACCATATATTTT
>TRBD2|TRBV15|16|NA|TRBJ2-7
CATSRGRSGRLNEQYF
TGTGCCACCAGCAGAGGCCGTAGCGGGAGACTCAACGAGCAGTACTTC
>NA|TRBV11-2|15|NA|TRBJ1-2
CASSLLGEGNYGYTF
TGTGCCAGCAGCTTATTAGGAGAAGGCAACTATGGCTACACCTTC
>NA|TRBV6-6|16|NA|TRBJ2-4
CASSTGFRDEGAIQYF
TGTGCCAGCAGTACCGGTTTTCGAGATGAGGGCGCCATTCAGTACTTC
>NA|TRBV12-3/TRBV12-4|12|NA|TRBJ1-1
CASSRLNTEAFF
TGTGCCAGCTCTCGTCTGAACACTGAAGCTTTCTTT
>NA|TRBV19|13|NA|TRBJ2-2
CASSIGGTGELFF
TGTGCCAGTAGTATCGGTGGCACCGGGGAGCTGTTTTTT
>NA|TRBV12-5|12|NA|TRBJ1-3
CASGTGGNTIYF
TGTGCTAGTGGTACGGGAGGAAACACCATATATTTT
>NA|TRBV7-9|14|once|TRBJ1-5
CASSSRESNQPQHF
TGTGCCAGCAGCTCAAGGGAGTCGAATCAGCCCCAGCATTTT
>TRBD1|TRBV5-1|14|NA|TRBJ2-7
CASSLSAGGHEQYF
TGCGCCAGCAGCTTGTCGGCAGGGGGCCACGAGCAGTACTTC
>TRBD2|TRBV19|16|NA|TRBJ2-2
CASSKWTSGSTGKLFF
TGTGCCAGTAGCAAATGGACTAGCGGGAGCACCGGGAAGCTGTTTTTT
>NA|TRBV7-2|15|NA|TRBJ2-7
CASSLVEGLHYEQYF
TGTGCCAGCAGCTTAGTAGAAGGACTCCACTACGAGCAGTACTTC
>TRBD2|TRBV19|13|NA|TRBJ2-1
CASSISWTSEEFF
TGTGCCAGTAGTATATCCTGGACTAGCGAGGAGTTCTTC
>NA|TRBV29-1|14|NA|TRBJ2-7
CSVEDPGASYEQYF
TGCAGCGTTGAAGATCCAGGGGCCTCCTACGAGCAGTACTTC
>TRBD1|TRBV9|14|NA|TRBJ1-1
CASSALQGIPEAFF
TGTGCCAGCAGCGCTCTACAGGGGATTCCTGAAGCTTTCTTT
>NA|TRBV11-3|13|NA|TRBJ2-2
CASSSDSTGELFF
TGTGCCAGCAGCTCCGACTCAACCGGGGAGCTGTTTTTT
>NA|TRBV2|14|NA|TRBJ2-7
CASGAQGSLVEQYF
TGTGCCAGCGGAGCACAGGGTTCGCTCGTCGAGCAGTACTTC
>TRBD2|TRBV4-1|15|NA|TRBJ2-3
CASSLGLAGTDTQYF
TGCGCCAGCAGCCTCGGACTAGCGGGCACAGATACGCAGTATTTT
>NA|TRBV19|14|NA|TRBJ1-1
CASSIRTGFPEAFF
TGTGCCAGTAGTATCCGTACCGGGTTTCCTGAAGCTTTCTTT
>NA|TRBV28|14|NA|TRBJ2-3
CASSSQGPADTQYF
TGTGCCAGCAGTTCGCAGGGCCCCGCAGATACGCAGTATTTT
>TRBD2|TRBV11-2|19|NA|TRBJ2-7
CASSLAGRLAGTTPYEQYF
TGTGCCAGCAGCCTGGCCGGGAGGCTAGCGGGAACCACCCCCTACGAGCAGTACTTC